This T cell receptor beta chain originates from a study of neurological immune-mediated disorders (dated by TCRdb to between 2019 and 2020). Broadly, across the study: Peripheral blood TCR-beta repertoires from patients with HTLV-I-associated myelopathy (HAM/TSP), patients with multiple sclerosis, and healthy controls were compared in the study using UMI-based sequencing. The 95 to 120 TCR-beta libraries covered PBMC samples along with longitudinal samples, technical triplicates, and paired sorted CD4+ and CD8+ T-cell subsets. Of the 68 subjects in the cohort, about 14 were HAM/TSP patients, roughly 35 were multiple sclerosis patients, and roughly 20 were healthy controls. Broad study findings and their caveats: Expanded clones from different subjects shared no identical CDR3 amino acid sequences, which suggests that TCR-beta repertoires were private in all groups. TCR clonal expansion was greatest in HAM/TSP patients and smallest in MS patients, who ranked below even healthy controls.

To synthesize cDNA, template-switch 5'RACE was performed with a primer carrying a 10-nucleotide random unique molecular identifier so that each TCR transcript was tagged. Each sequencing run produced over 180 million TCR-beta sequences covering 15-18 subjects. The RNeasy kit was used to extract total RNA. Using the KAPA Real-time Library Amplification kit, TCR-beta VDJ regions were amplified with primers for the TCR constant region and the 5'RACE anchor. A first PCR added sample indexes and Illumina adaptors, after which a second PCR increased the library yield. After purification with Ampure beads, the TCR product of roughly 650 bp was size-selected on a 2% E-gel SizeSelection system. Library quality was checked on a Bioanalyzer, concentration was measured with Qubit, and libraries were quantified with the Kapa Library Quantification kit before pooling. Paired-end 2 x 150 bp sequencing of the libraries was performed on an Illumina HiSeq 2500. To increase sequence diversity, roughly 24-30% phiX was spiked into each library pool. The paper's processing steps were these. The UMI-based MiGEC pipeline processed quality-filtered reads and removed over 80% of raw TCR sequences during error correction. VDJ genes were aligned to IMGT germline references, and clonotypes were defined by unique CDR3 amino acid sequence plus V-J genes. Clonal expansion, Shannon diversity and CDR3 relatedness (CalcPairwiseDistances, ClusterSamples) were evaluated with VDJtools, and phylogenetic trees were built with CLCbio workbench. Using coefficient-of-variation modelling across technical triplicates, the study counted a clone as expanded if it had at least 8 unique UMIs. TCRdb trimmed the raw reads at Q25, called clones with MiXCR and kept productive beta chains. Each record represents a unique CDR3 protein, reported with the most common genes and DNA among its rows. These V and J calls rely on TCRdb rather than the paper's analysis. For this sample the table gives tens of thousands of distinct CDR3 sequences, of which 20% to 30% were detected only once. The biggest ten clones account for roughly 25% of the sample.

The healthy controls were volunteers from blood banks in Maryland, USA. For unsorted PBMC libraries, 2 million PBMCs were used after storage in RNAlater at -80 degrees C until RNA extraction. Peripheral blood was subjected to Ficoll-Hypaque density gradient centrifugation to isolate PBMCs, which were then cryopreserved in liquid nitrogen. There are 16 amino acids in the CDR3, from cysteine to phenylalanine inclusive. Only the CDR3 portion is preserved as DNA: 48 bases, with reading frame beginning at the first base. Relative to germline, V is missing 2 bases and J is missing 2 bases, with 3 bases of the junction outside any gene match. From the germline V gene (reference sequence), CDR1 is DFQATT and CDR2 is SNEGSKA. With regard to this clonotype: Its specific antigen is unknown. Base qualities are not provided; no much larger clone lies one nucleotide away.

The TCR was taken from a woman between 65 and 79 years old in good health. This receptor chain uses TRBV20-1 and TRBJ2-3, with 14 bases matching TRBD2. The sequencing sample was made of PBMCs. The nucleotide sequence reads as follows: TGCAGTGCTAGAAGGACTAGCGGGGGGCTCACAGATACGCAGTATTTT. It codes for CSARRTSGGLTDTQYF.